The 14 T cell receptor beta chains given below trace back to one sample, sequenced in a study of T cells in Graves' hyperthyroidism and ophthalmopathy. Amplification of TCR beta CDR3 regions used RNA as the template. First-round RT-PCR of the TCR CDR3 relied on the HTBI primer set. TCRdb reanalysed the multiplex PCR reads using MiXCR and keeps one entry per CDR3 protein. The sample gives some 300,000 distinct CDR3 sequences, around 13% of which show up once; approximately 7.9% is in the top ten. Material for sequencing was blood. All receptors come from a woman aged 40 to 49 with Graves' hyperthyroidism.

This clonotype was seen many times. The chain is built from TRBV10-3 and TRBJ2-3, with 9 bases identical to TRBD1. This CDR3 has 15 residues. Unmatched junction bases numbered 10, after V lost 10 bases and J lost 2 bases. Germline V CDR1 and CDR2: ENHRY, SYGVKD. The CDR3 sequence is CATQPGQGFTDTQYF. CDR3 DNA sequence: TGTGCCACCCAGCCGGGACAGGGATTCACAGATACGCAGTATTTT.

On this clonotype: A much larger clone lies one base from this, so it may be a read error. The chain has TRBV12-3 or TRBV12-4 and TRBJ1-1; tentative D call: TRBD1 (5 bases). This CDR3 spans 13 amino acids. The CDR3 region is CPSSPKTGDEAFF. CDR3 coding DNA: TGTCCCAGCAGCCCTAAAACGGGGGACGAAGCTTTCTTT.

The genes are TRBV28 and TRBJ1-1, with a weak D call TRBD1 (5 bases). Deletions cut 3 bases from V and 5 bases from J, with 16 bases between. Germline lookup yields CDR1 MDHEN and CDR2 SYDVKM. CDR3 length: 15 residues. The DNA of the CDR3 is TGTGCCAGCAGTTTCCCCCCCGGGGGTAAAACTGAAGCTTTCTTT. Its translation: CASSFPPGGKTEAFF.

The chain uses TRBV7-6 and TRBJ2-1; TRBD1 aligns across 7 bases. Germline CDR1 SGHVS, CDR2 FNYEAQ. The CDR3 extends over 16 amino acids. V was pared by 5 bases and J by 2 bases, with 9 bases of the junction left unmatched. The CDR3 protein is CASSLSGTAAYNEQFF. The CDR3 coding sequence is TGTGCCAGCAGCCTATCCGGGACAGCGGCCTACAATGAGCAGTTCTTC.

This clonotype was detected ten times or more. The rearrangement links TRBV28 to TRBJ1-1; no reliable D call. The V end was cut by 4 bases, the J end by 0 bases, with 6 bases between. Germline V gene data show CDR1 as MDHEN and CDR2 as SYDVKM. This CDR3 contains 13 residues. The CDR3 region is CASSSQMNTEAFF. The DNA of the CDR3 is TGTGCCAGCAGTTCCCAAATGAACACTGAAGCTTTCTTT.

The sample holds a few counts of this clonotype. V and J are TRBV28 and TRBJ1-1; tentative D call: TRBD1 (5 bases). Trimming pared 6 bases from V and 2 bases from J, leaving 22 bases between. Germline V gene sequence: CDR1 MDHEN, CDR2 SYDVKM. The CDR3 is made up of 17 amino acids. The CDR3 spells CASSLGAGGGENTEAFF. Here the CDR3 DNA reads TGTGCCAGCAGCTTAGGGGCCGGTGGGGGAGAAAACACTGAAGCTTTCTTT.

At least ten counts were recorded for this clonotype. V usage is TRBV14 and J usage is TRBJ1-2; 7 nucleotides agree with TRBD1. This CDR3 contains 13 residues. Trimming removed 6 bases from V and 7 bases from J; junction bases left unmatched: 8. Looked up from germline, CDR1 is SGHDN and CDR2 is FVKESK. The CDR3: CASSSFDRAGYTF. The CDR3 nucleotides are TGTGCCAGCAGTTCATTCGACAGGGCTGGCTACACCTTC.

In its sample, this clonotype was seen many times. The CDR3 loop is CASSFGGDTEAFF. The CDR3 nucleotides are TGTGCCAGCAGCTTTGGAGGGGACACTGAAGCTTTCTTT. V gene TRBV11-3 combines with J gene TRBJ1-1, with a weak D call TRBD1 (5 bases). CDR1 and CDR2 (germline): SGHNT, YENEEA. The CDR3 is made up of 13 amino acids. The ends were cut back, 3 bases at V and 3 bases at J, with 8 bases in the middle.

The chain combines TRBV3-1 with TRBJ1-6, with D uncertain. Trimming cost V 4 bases and J 3 bases, with 7 bases left between them. CDR3 length: 14 amino acids. The V gene's germline CDR1 is LGHDT and CDR2 YNNKEL (reference sequence). This chain's CDR3 is CASSPPNYNSPLHF. The CDR3 region has the DNA TGTGCCAGCAGCCCCCCTAACTATAATTCACCCCTCCACTTT.

This clonotype has a count of ten or more. The gene calls are TRBV20-1 and TRBJ1-5; TRBD1 is a possible D gene (6 bases). V lost 6 bases and J lost 0, with 15 bases in between. The V gene's germline CDR1 is DFQATT and CDR2 SNEGSKA (reference sequence). The CDR3 covers 15 residues. The CDR3 DNA reads as TGCAGTGCCAGGGCCCCAGGGGCTAGCAATCAGCCCCAGCATTTT. This translates into CSARAPGASNQPQHF.

The J gene is TRBJ2-1, the V gene TRBV6-1; 12 bases agree with TRBD2. The CDR3 is made up of 16 amino acids. Per germline, CDR1 MNHNS and CDR2 SASEGT. V trimming: 5 bases; J trimming: 2 bases; junction bases outside the gene matches: 4. The CDR3 DNA reads as TGTGCCAGCAGTAAACTAGCGGGAGGCCCCTACAATGAGCAGTTCTTC. Translation gives CASSKLAGGPYNEQFF.

This clonotype has more than one count but fewer than ten. J is TRBJ2-1 and V is TRBV6-1, with 12 bases that match TRBD2. The germline V gene has CDR1 MNHNS and CDR2 SASEGT. This CDR3 spans 19 amino acids. V lost 6 bases, J lost 6 bases, and 18 bases stayed unmatched. Written as DNA, the CDR3 is TGTGCCAGCAGGGGGGGACTAGGGCTAGCGGGAGGGGGGGCCAATGAGCAGTTCTTC. It translates to CASRGGLGLAGGGANEQFF.

A note on this clonotype: This clone may be a read error of a much larger clone one base away. V gene TRBV10-2 combines with J gene TRBJ1-5; D is possibly TRBD1 (5 bases). The CDR3 contains 15 residues. Germline lookup yields CDR1 WSHSY and CDR2 SAAADI. V gave up 2 bases and J gave up 6 bases, with 14 bases separating them. CDR3 amino acids: CASSEAGRYSQPQHF. DNA for the CDR3: TGCGCCAGCAGTGAGGCGGGGCGGTACAGTCAGCCCCAGCATTTT.

This clonotype was detected only a few times. J is TRBJ2-3 and V is TRBV19; D perhaps matches TRBD2 (5 bases). CDR1 is LNHDA and CDR2 is SQIVND in the germline V gene (reference sequence). With 3 bases removed from V and 6 bases from J, the gap between germline ends came to 16 bases. This CDR3 region has 15 residues. The CDR3 nucleotides read TGTGCCAGTAGTATGATGGGGAGCTCAGCGGATACGCAGTATTTT. Its protein is CASSMMGSSADTQYF.